Listed below are T cell receptor beta chains from one sample, sequenced in a study of radiotherapy plus CTLA-4 blockade in lung cancer. Method: immunoSEQ multiplex PCR; TCRdb's copy keeps in-frame clones and lacks some. The profile covers 60,000 to 70,000 clones, with 79% appearing a single time and under 10% taken by the ten largest. The sample here was peripheral blood, taken from a patient treated with radiotherapy plus ipilimumab. Every receptor here comes from a human donor with non-small cell lung cancer who had a complete response to radiotherapy plus ipilimumab. Both conserved end residues are part of each CDR3. D genes are given only for firm matches. Rows may omit the clone size; those that give it use once, few, many or a size class.

j_gene: TRBJ2-3; v_gene: TRBV12-5; abundance: NA; d_gene: NA; CDR3nt: TGTGCTAGTGGTTCAGACGTCTCTACGCAGTATTTT; CDR3aa: CASGSDVSTQYF
j_gene: TRBJ1-1; v_gene: TRBV2; abundance: few; d_gene: NA; CDR3nt: TGTGCCAGCAGTGAAGTTTTCAGCACTGAAGCTTTCTTT; CDR3aa: CASSEVFSTEAFF
j_gene: TRBJ1-4; v_gene: TRBV18; abundance: NA; d_gene: NA; CDR3nt: TGTGCCAGCTCACCGGGGAACAGGGATGGGAAACTGTTTTTT; CDR3aa: CASSPGNRDGKLFF
j_gene: TRBJ1-5; v_gene: TRBV10-3; abundance: many; d_gene: NA; CDR3nt: TGTGCCACTTCGCTTACGGCCCCCAATCAGCCCCAGCATTTT; CDR3aa: CATSLTAPNQPQHF
j_gene: TRBJ1-4; v_gene: TRBV5-5; abundance: NA; d_gene: NA; CDR3nt: TGTGCCAGCAGCTTGGGGTACAGAACAACTAATGAAAAACTGTTTTTT; CDR3aa: CASSLGYRTTNEKLFF
j_gene: TRBJ2-7; v_gene: TRBV6-1; abundance: NA; d_gene: TRBD1; CDR3nt: TGTGCCAGCAGTCCGGGACAGGGGATATACGAGCAGTACTTC; CDR3aa: CASSPGQGIYEQYF
j_gene: TRBJ2-5; v_gene: TRBV4-1; abundance: NA; d_gene: TRBD2; CDR3nt: TGCGCCAGCAGCCGGACTAGCGGGAGGCAGGGGGAGACCCAGTACTTC; CDR3aa: CASSRTSGRQGETQYF
j_gene: TRBJ2-6; v_gene: TRBV29-1; abundance: few; d_gene: TRBD1; CDR3nt: TGCAGCCTGAGGGGACAGGCGCGTTTCGACGTCCTGACTTTC; CDR3aa: CSLRGQARFDVLTF
j_gene: TRBJ2-1; v_gene: TRBV11-3; abundance: NA; d_gene: TRBD1; CDR3nt: TGTGCCAGCAGCTTGGGACAGGGCTATGAGCAGTTCTTC; CDR3aa: CASSLGQGYEQFF
j_gene: TRBJ1-2; v_gene: TRBV29-1; abundance: NA; d_gene: TRBD1; CDR3nt: TGCAGCTTCGGGACAGGGGTCGGCGGCTACACCTTC; CDR3aa: CSFGTGVGGYTF
j_gene: TRBJ2-3; v_gene: TRBV2; abundance: NA; d_gene: NA; CDR3nt: TGTGCCAGCAGTGAATTGCTAGCTTCAGATACGCAGTATTTT; CDR3aa: CASSELLASDTQYF
j_gene: TRBJ1-1; v_gene: TRBV19; abundance: NA; d_gene: TRBD1; CDR3nt: TGTGCCAGTAGGAAGAATCCGCGGACAGGGGTGAACACTGAAGCTTTCTTT; CDR3aa: CASRKNPRTGVNTEAFF
j_gene: TRBJ2-1; v_gene: TRBV9; abundance: once; d_gene: NA; CDR3nt: TGTGCCAGCAGCGAGCCTCAAGAGGCGGGGATCGCCTACAATGAGCAGTTCTTC; CDR3aa: CASSEPQEAGIAYNEQFF
j_gene: TRBJ1-2; v_gene: TRBV4-3; abundance: few; d_gene: TRBD1; CDR3nt: TGCGCCAGCAGCCAAGATGCCGACAGGGCAAATGGCTACACCTTC; CDR3aa: CASSQDADRANGYTF
j_gene: TRBJ1-2; v_gene: TRBV6-6; abundance: NA; d_gene: TRBD1; CDR3nt: TGTGCCAGCAGGCCGGGACAGGAATTCTATGGCTACACCTTC; CDR3aa: CASRPGQEFYGYTF
j_gene: TRBJ2-7; v_gene: TRBV4-1; abundance: NA; d_gene: TRBD2; CDR3nt: TGCGCCAGCAGCCTCCGAAGGACTAGCGGGGGTGCCCCCTACGAGCAGTACTTC; CDR3aa: CASSLRRTSGGAPYEQYF
j_gene: TRBJ1-5; v_gene: TRBV19; abundance: NA; d_gene: TRBD1; CDR3nt: TGTGCCAGTAGGACAGACAGGGTCAATCAGCCCCAGCATTTT; CDR3aa: CASRTDRVNQPQHF
j_gene: TRBJ1-3; v_gene: TRBV9; abundance: NA; d_gene: TRBD1; CDR3nt: TGTGCCAGCAGCCAGCGAGACAGGGATAACACCATATATTTT; CDR3aa: CASSQRDRDNTIYF
j_gene: TRBJ2-5; v_gene: TRBV10-1; abundance: NA; d_gene: TRBD1; CDR3nt: TGCGCCAGCAGTGCTGAGGGGGCCGGGACCCAGTACTTC; CDR3aa: CASSAEGAGTQYF
j_gene: TRBJ2-3; v_gene: TRBV5-4; abundance: few; d_gene: NA; CDR3nt: TGTGCCAGCAGCCCCTGGGGGTTCACAGATACGCAGTATTTT; CDR3aa: CASSPWGFTDTQYF
j_gene: TRBJ2-3; v_gene: TRBV29-1; abundance: NA; d_gene: TRBD2; CDR3nt: TGCAGCGTAAAGGGGACTAGCGGGGGGGCCCCAGATACGCAGTATTTT; CDR3aa: CSVKGTSGGAPDTQYF
j_gene: TRBJ1-3; v_gene: TRBV15; abundance: few; d_gene: TRBD1; CDR3nt: TGTGCCACCAGCAGAGATGGGGACAGCTATTCTGGAAACACCATATATTTT; CDR3aa: CATSRDGDSYSGNTIYF
j_gene: TRBJ2-5; v_gene: TRBV7-2; abundance: once; d_gene: NA; CDR3nt: TGTGCCAGCAGCTTAGCGATCAATCAAGAGACCCAGTACTTC; CDR3aa: CASSLAINQETQYF
j_gene: TRBJ1-1; v_gene: TRBV11-3; abundance: NA; d_gene: NA; CDR3nt: TGTGCCAGCAGCTTAGCCCCAGGCAGAGAGAACACTGAAGCTTTCTTT; CDR3aa: CASSLAPGRENTEAFF
j_gene: TRBJ1-1; v_gene: TRBV7-8; abundance: NA; d_gene: NA; CDR3nt: TGTGCCAGCAGCTTAGGAATTGGGGGTCATAACACTGAAGCTTTCTTT; CDR3aa: CASSLGIGGHNTEAFF
j_gene: TRBJ1-3; v_gene: TRBV18; abundance: NA; d_gene: NA; CDR3nt: TGTGCCAGCTCACCACCGTCCAGAAGGCAGCCTGGAAACACCATATATTTT; CDR3aa: CASSPPSRRQPGNTIYF
j_gene: TRBJ1-5; v_gene: TRBV12-5; abundance: NA; d_gene: NA; CDR3nt: TGTGCTAGTGGTCTCTCACCCCAGGGGCGCGGCAATCAGCCCCAGCATTTT; CDR3aa: CASGLSPQGRGNQPQHF
j_gene: TRBJ1-1; v_gene: TRBV7-9; abundance: NA; d_gene: NA; CDR3nt: TGTGCCAGCAGCTCCCAGGGGTCGACCACTGAAGCTTTCTTT; CDR3aa: CASSSQGSTTEAFF
j_gene: TRBJ2-2; v_gene: TRBV6-5; abundance: once; d_gene: TRBD1; CDR3nt: TGTGCCAGCAGTTACTCGGGGGACAGCACCGGGGAGCTGTTTTTT; CDR3aa: CASSYSGDSTGELFF
j_gene: TRBJ2-7; v_gene: TRBV6-1; abundance: few; d_gene: NA; CDR3nt: TGTGCCAGCAGTGAAGCTCGGGGGGCCGGCAGGTACGAGCAGTACTTC; CDR3aa: CASSEARGAGRYEQYF
j_gene: TRBJ1-2; v_gene: TRBV7-6; abundance: NA; d_gene: NA; CDR3nt: TGTGCCAGCAGCTTAGAGCGGGGGGAAGGCGGCTACACCTTC; CDR3aa: CASSLERGEGGYTF
j_gene: TRBJ2-7; v_gene: TRBV7-2; abundance: NA; d_gene: TRBD1; CDR3nt: TGTGCCAGCAGCGTACAGGGGTTAGGCGAGCAGTACTTC; CDR3aa: CASSVQGLGEQYF
j_gene: TRBJ2-2; v_gene: TRBV7-6; abundance: once; d_gene: NA; CDR3nt: TGTGCCAGCAGCTTAGCAGAGAACACCGGGGAGCTGTTTTTT; CDR3aa: CASSLAENTGELFF
j_gene: TRBJ2-1; v_gene: TRBV9; abundance: few; d_gene: TRBD2; CDR3nt: TGTGCCAGCAGCGCCCCCGGGACTAGTGGAAATGAGCAGTTCTTC; CDR3aa: CASSAPGTSGNEQFF
j_gene: TRBJ1-1; v_gene: TRBV18; abundance: NA; d_gene: NA; CDR3nt: TGTGCCAGCTCATCCGCTTATCGGGACACTGAAGCTTTCTTT; CDR3aa: CASSSAYRDTEAFF
j_gene: TRBJ1-6; v_gene: TRBV30; abundance: NA; d_gene: NA; CDR3nt: TGTGCCCGGAGGGTCGGGAAAGACAATTCACCCCTCCACTTT; CDR3aa: CARRVGKDNSPLHF
j_gene: TRBJ1-6; v_gene: TRBV11-2; abundance: NA; d_gene: TRBD1; CDR3nt: TGTGCCAGCAGCAGGGGGCGGGTCTCCTATAATTCACCCCTCCACTTT; CDR3aa: CASSRGRVSYNSPLHF
j_gene: TRBJ1-5; v_gene: TRBV19; abundance: NA; d_gene: NA; CDR3nt: TGTGCCAGTAGCTTGGTGTTACAGCCCCAGCATTTT; CDR3aa: CASSLVLQPQHF
j_gene: TRBJ2-5; v_gene: TRBV7-2; abundance: NA; d_gene: TRBD2; CDR3nt: TGTGCCAGCAGCTTAGAGTCTAGCGGGGATATTGGGGAGACCCAGTACTTC; CDR3aa: CASSLESSGDIGETQYF
j_gene: TRBJ2-2; v_gene: TRBV9; abundance: NA; d_gene: NA; CDR3nt: TGTGCCAGCAGCGTAGCAGGATTCGGCGGGGCGGGCACCGGGGAGCTGTTTTTT; CDR3aa: CASSVAGFGGAGTGELFF
j_gene: TRBJ2-7; v_gene: TRBV15; abundance: NA; d_gene: TRBD1; CDR3nt: TGTGCCACCAGCAGCGGGGGGACAGGGTCCTACGAGCAGTACTTC; CDR3aa: CATSSGGTGSYEQYF
j_gene: TRBJ2-5; v_gene: TRBV6-5; abundance: NA; d_gene: TRBD1; CDR3nt: TGTGCCAGCAGCCGCCGGGACAGGGGCCAAGAGACCCAGTACTTC; CDR3aa: CASSRRDRGQETQYF
j_gene: TRBJ1-1; v_gene: TRBV9; abundance: NA; d_gene: NA; CDR3nt: TGTGCCAGCAGCGTAGACGGGGCGAACACTGAAGCTTTCTTT; CDR3aa: CASSVDGANTEAFF
j_gene: TRBJ2-3; v_gene: TRBV5-5; abundance: NA; d_gene: TRBD2; CDR3nt: TGTGCCAGCAGCTTGGCTGGGGGGGGCACAGATACGCAGTATTTT; CDR3aa: CASSLAGGGTDTQYF
j_gene: TRBJ2-2; v_gene: TRBV5-4; abundance: NA; d_gene: NA; CDR3nt: TGTGCCAGCAGCTTGGCAACCCTCAACACCGGGGAGCTGTTTTTT; CDR3aa: CASSLATLNTGELFF
j_gene: TRBJ1-6; v_gene: TRBV7-9; abundance: few; d_gene: TRBD1; CDR3nt: TGTGCCAGCAGCCTTGGGACAGGGGGCAGTTCACCCCTCCACTTT; CDR3aa: CASSLGTGGSSPLHF
j_gene: TRBJ1-1; v_gene: TRBV5-1; abundance: once; d_gene: TRBD1; CDR3nt: TGCGCCAGCAGCGGAAGGACAGGGGAGAACACTGAAGCTTTCTTT; CDR3aa: CASSGRTGENTEAFF
j_gene: TRBJ2-7; v_gene: TRBV27; abundance: NA; d_gene: TRBD1; CDR3nt: TGTGCCAGCAGTTTAAGGGGGACAGGGGGCCCCTACGAGCAGTACTTC; CDR3aa: CASSLRGTGGPYEQYF
j_gene: TRBJ2-5; v_gene: TRBV4-3; abundance: medium-sized; d_gene: NA; CDR3nt: TGCGCCAGCAGCCCCCTTAGCGGGACAGGTCAGACCCAGTACTTC; CDR3aa: CASSPLSGTGQTQYF
j_gene: TRBJ1-4; v_gene: TRBV7-9; abundance: once; d_gene: NA; CDR3nt: TGTGCCAGCAGCTTATCGAGCGGAGGGGGAAAACTGTTTTTT; CDR3aa: CASSLSSGGGKLFF
j_gene: TRBJ2-3; v_gene: TRBV7-2; abundance: NA; d_gene: NA; CDR3nt: TGTGCCAGCAGCTCAGGACTAACAGGTCGTACAGATACGCAGTATTTT; CDR3aa: CASSSGLTGRTDTQYF
j_gene: TRBJ1-1; v_gene: TRBV7-8; abundance: once; d_gene: NA; CDR3nt: TGTGCCAGCACTGACGACCGGAGCGGGCAAGGTGAAGCTTTCTTT; CDR3aa: CASTDDRSGQGEAFF
j_gene: TRBJ1-4; v_gene: TRBV5-6; abundance: NA; d_gene: TRBD1; CDR3nt: TGTGCCAGCAGCTTAGGAGCCGGGACAGGGGAGAATAAACTGTTTTTT; CDR3aa: CASSLGAGTGENKLFF
j_gene: TRBJ1-5; v_gene: TRBV7-8; abundance: few; d_gene: TRBD1; CDR3nt: TGTGCCAGCAGACCGGACCCGGGACAGGGTCATCAGCCCCAGCATTTT; CDR3aa: CASRPDPGQGHQPQHF
j_gene: TRBJ1-6; v_gene: TRBV2; abundance: NA; d_gene: NA; CDR3nt: TGTGCCAGCAGTGAACAGCAGAGTTATAATTCACCCCTCCACTTT; CDR3aa: CASSEQQSYNSPLHF